A selection of T cell receptor beta chains follows, all from one sample in a study of blood T cells in healthy people across ages. TCRdb ran MiXCR on the 5' RACE reads and lists one entry per CDR3 protein. The sample contains some 900,000 distinct CDR3 sequences, 48% of which appear only once. The material sequenced was blood. The receptors shown here come from a young man in good health. CDR3s include the opening cysteine and the closing phenylalanine or tryptophan. D genes are given only for firm matches. For some rows the clone size is stated as once, few or many, or as a class when expanded; others skip it.

>few|NA|12|TRBJ2-7|TRBV2
TGTGCCAGCAGTTATTGGACATCCGACTGGTACTTC
CASSYWTSDWYF
>few|NA|12|TRBJ2-3|TRBV11-1
TGTGCCAGCAGACGGAGCACAGATACGCAGTATTTT
CASRRSTDTQYF
>once|NA|14|TRBJ2-1|TRBV27
TGTGCCAGCAGTTTGGCAGGGCTGAGCGATGAGCAGTCCTTC
CASSLAGLSDEQSF
>NA|TRBD1|15|TRBJ1-1|TRBV6-2/TRBV6-3
TGTGCCAGCAGTGACCCGGGACAGGGGAGCACTGAAGCTTTCTTT
CASSDPGQGSTEAFF
>NA|NA|13|TRBJ2-7|TRBV20-1
TGCAGTGCTATACAGGGACCGACCTACGAGCAGTACTTC
CSAIQGPTYEQYF
>NA|TRBD1|11|TRBJ2-4|TRBV7-9
TGTGCCAGCAGCTCTCCGGGACAGCCGTACTTC
CASSSPGQPYF
>NA|NA|13|TRBJ1-6|TRBV7-8
TGTGCCAGCAGCTCGACCCAGGAATCGGCCCTCCACTTT
CASSSTQESALHF
>NA|NA|15|TRBJ2-7|TRBV28
TGTGCCAGCAGCCCGGACAGTTTCCCGAACTACGAGCAGTACTTC
CASSPDSFPNYEQYF
>NA|NA|16|TRBJ2-7|TRBV7-9
TGTGCCAGCAGCTTAGGTATAGGACGAAGCTCCTACGAGCAGTACTTC
CASSLGIGRSSYEQYF
>once|NA|15|TRBJ2-3|TRBV5-8
TGTGCCAGCAGCTTACTAACCTGGGCCCGGGATACGCAGTATTTT
CASSLLTWARDTQYF
>few|NA|14|TRBJ1-2|TRBV9
TGTGCCAGCAGCGTAGATCAGGGCAACTATGGCTACACCTTC
CASSVDQGNYGYTF
>NA|TRBD1|15|TRBJ2-5|TRBV6-2/TRBV6-3
TGTGCCAGCAGTTACTCCGGCGACAGGGTCCAGACCCAGTACTTC
CASSYSGDRVQTQYF
>few|NA|15|TRBJ1-2|TRBV29-1
TGCAGCGTTGAATTAGGGGTCAATCCAAACTATGGCTACACCTTC
CSVELGVNPNYGYTF
>NA|TRBD1|17|TRBJ1-4|TRBV6-1
TGTGCCAGCAAGAAAATAACGCTGACAGGGGATAATGAAAAACTGTTTTTT
CASKKITLTGDNEKLFF
>NA|TRBD2|17|TRBJ2-2|TRBV9
TGTGCCAGCAGCGTAACTAGCGGGGGCCCGAACACCGGGGAGCTGTTTTTT
CASSVTSGGPNTGELFF
>NA|NA|13|TRBJ1-2|TRBV12-3/TRBV12-4
TGTGCCGGCACCGTACTCGGGGACTATGGCTACACCTTC
CAGTVLGDYGYTF
>NA|NA|15|TRBJ1-5|TRBV20-1
TGCAGTGCCAGAACAGGGATCCTTAGCAATCAGCCCCAGCATTTT
CSARTGILSNQPQHF
>NA|NA|17|TRBJ2-3|TRBV4-1
TGCGCCAGCAGCCTCATCGGGGCGGGATATAGCACAGATACGCAGTATTTT
CASSLIGAGYSTDTQYF
>few|NA|13|TRBJ2-7|TRBV27
TGTGCCAGCAGGGAGGTGGGGGCTTACGAGCAGTACTTC
CASREVGAYEQYF
>NA|NA|14|TRBJ1-2|TRBV25-1
TGTGCCAGCAGTGAATTCGACAGTCACTATGGCTACACCTTC
CASSEFDSHYGYTF
>few|TRBD1|13|TRBJ2-1|TRBV29-1
TGCAGCGTTGTGGGACAGGGTTACAATGAGCAGTTCTTC
CSVVGQGYNEQFF
>few|NA|15|TRBJ2-3|TRBV9
TGTGCCAGCAGCGTAGTCGAGAAAAGCGCAGATACGCAGTATTTT
CASSVVEKSADTQYF
>NA|NA|15|TRBJ2-7|TRBV5-1
TGCGCCAGCAGCTTGGCCACTGGGGGTTACAATGAGCAGTACTTC
CASSLATGGYNEQYF
>few|TRBD1|12|TRBJ2-4|TRBV28
TGTGCCAGCAGTTTAAGGACAGGGGGCACGTACTTC
CASSLRTGGTYF
>NA|TRBD2|16|TRBJ2-1|TRBV7-2
TGTGCCAGCAGCTACCCTAGCGGGGGGGCTGGCAATGAGCAGTTCTTC
CASSYPSGGAGNEQFF
>NA|NA|13|TRBJ2-1|TRBV7-9
TGTGCCAGCAGCTCCCTTGGTAGAACTGAGCAGTTCTTC
CASSSLGRTEQFF
>NA|NA|14|TRBJ1-1|TRBV20-1
TGCAGTGCTAGCCGGGCCGGGAGGAACACTGAAGCTTTCTTT
CSASRAGRNTEAFF
>NA|NA|14|TRBJ2-4|TRBV20-1
TGCAGTGCTAGTCCAATTTCGGCCAAAAACATTCAGTACTTC
CSASPISAKNIQYF
>few|NA|12|TRBJ2-7|TRBV12-3/TRBV12-4
TGTGCCAGCAGCGATCCCTCCTACGAGCAGTACTTC
CASSDPSYEQYF
>few|NA|15|TRBJ2-5|TRBV20-1
TGCAGTGCTAGAACTAACCGATTGTACCAAGAGACCCAGTACTTC
CSARTNRLYQETQYF
>once|NA|16|TRBJ2-7|TRBV13
TGTGCCAGCAGCTTAGGGCCAGAAGGACAGCCCTACGAGCAGTACTTC
CASSLGPEGQPYEQYF
>once|NA|15|TRBJ1-2|TRBV5-5
TGTGCCAGCAGCTTGGGGGCAGGGATGGTCTATGGCTACACCTTC
CASSLGAGMVYGYTF
>once|TRBD1|15|TRBJ1-6|TRBV4-3
TGCGCCAGCAGCCAAGGACAGGGGCAGGGTTCACCCCTCCACTTT
CASSQGQGQGSPLHF
>NA|TRBD1|16|TRBJ2-7|TRBV14
TGTGCCAGCAGCCACTTACTTGGACAGGGCACCTACGAGCAGTACTTC
CASSHLLGQGTYEQYF
>NA|TRBD1|15|TRBJ1-6|TRBV27
TGTGCCAGCAGTCCGGACGACAGGGGTTCTTCACCCCTCCACTTT
CASSPDDRGSSPLHF
>NA|TRBD2|16|TRBJ2-1|TRBV9
TGTGCCAGCAGCGTAGCTAAACTAGCGGGGTACAATGAGCAGTTCTTC
CASSVAKLAGYNEQFF
>few|NA|16|TRBJ2-7|TRBV4-3
TGCGCCAGCAGCCAAGATTGGGCTAGCCCCTCCTACGAGCAGTACTTC
CASSQDWASPSYEQYF
>NA|NA|15|TRBJ2-3|TRBV24-1
TGTGCCACCAGTGATCCGGGTCTAGACACAGATACGCAGTATTTT
CATSDPGLDTDTQYF
>NA|NA|14|TRBJ1-1|TRBV6-1
TGTGCCAGCAGGAGTAGGGGGGGTAACACTGAAGCTTTCTTT
CASRSRGGNTEAFF
>NA|NA|13|TRBJ2-7|TRBV6-1
TGTGCCAGCAGTGAGCAGACCCCCCCCGAGCAGTACTTC
CASSEQTPPEQYF
>NA|NA|14|TRBJ1-5|TRBV7-2
TGTGCCAGCAGCTTAACCAGGGCGAATCAGCCCCAGCATTTT
CASSLTRANQPQHF
>few|NA|10|TRBJ2-1|TRBV20-1
TGCAGTGCTAGAGTCAATGAGCAGTTCTTC
CSARVNEQFF
>NA|NA|12|TRBJ1-2|TRBV25-1
TGTGCCAGTGGGGAATCTTGGGATGGCTACACCTTC
CASGESWDGYTF
>NA|NA|15|TRBJ1-5|TRBV15
TGTGCCACCAGCAGAGATGCCGGGGCTAATCAGCCCCAGCATTTT
CATSRDAGANQPQHF
>NA|NA|14|TRBJ2-1|TRBV2
TGTGCCAGCAGCGAGAAAATGAGGGGGGGTGAGCAGTTCTTC
CASSEKMRGGEQFF
>few|NA|13|TRBJ1-1|TRBV20-1
TGCAGTGCTAGTCGGGGATCGCGCACTGAAGCTTTCTTT
CSASRGSRTEAFF
>many|NA|14|TRBJ2-7|TRBV12-3/TRBV12-4
TGTGCCAGCAGTCTCCGGGACGGAACCTACGAGCAGTACTTC
CASSLRDGTYEQYF
>few|TRBD2|15|TRBJ2-7|TRBV6-1
TGTGCCAGCACCCCGACTAGCGGGGCCTCCTACGAGCAGTACTTC
CASTPTSGASYEQYF
>NA|TRBD2|17|TRBJ2-1|TRBV2
TGTGCCAGCAGTGTTAGCGGGGGCCTAAGCTCCTACAATGAGCAGTTCTTC
CASSVSGGLSSYNEQFF
>NA|TRBD1|15|TRBJ1-1|TRBV19
TGTGCCAGTAGAAGCAACGGCCGGGACAGGAGCGAAGCTTTCTTT
CASRSNGRDRSEAFF
>NA|NA|14|TRBJ2-3|TRBV27
TGTGCCAGCACTCGACTAGACCTCACAGATACGCAGTATTTT
CASTRLDLTDTQYF
>NA|TRBD2|13|TRBJ2-3|TRBV29-1
TGCAGCGTTAACCGTCTAGCGGGGGATACGCAGTATTTT
CSVNRLAGDTQYF
>few|TRBD1|16|TRBJ1-5|TRBV28
TGTGCCAGCAGTCCTACGGGACAGGCCAGGGGTCAGCCCCAGCATTTT
CASSPTGQARGQPQHF
>NA|NA|16|TRBJ1-4|TRBV4-1
TGCGCCAGCAGCCCTACAGGGAGGGTCGCTAATGAAAAACTGTTTTTT
CASSPTGRVANEKLFF
>NA|NA|15|TRBJ2-7|TRBV4-3
TGCGCCAGCAGCCAAGACCAGGGGTCCCCCTACGAGCAGTACTTC
CASSQDQGSPYEQYF
>NA|TRBD1|15|TRBJ2-4|TRBV7-6
TGTGCCAGCAGCTTAGCAGGGGGCCTCAAAAACATTCAGTACTTC
CASSLAGGLKNIQYF